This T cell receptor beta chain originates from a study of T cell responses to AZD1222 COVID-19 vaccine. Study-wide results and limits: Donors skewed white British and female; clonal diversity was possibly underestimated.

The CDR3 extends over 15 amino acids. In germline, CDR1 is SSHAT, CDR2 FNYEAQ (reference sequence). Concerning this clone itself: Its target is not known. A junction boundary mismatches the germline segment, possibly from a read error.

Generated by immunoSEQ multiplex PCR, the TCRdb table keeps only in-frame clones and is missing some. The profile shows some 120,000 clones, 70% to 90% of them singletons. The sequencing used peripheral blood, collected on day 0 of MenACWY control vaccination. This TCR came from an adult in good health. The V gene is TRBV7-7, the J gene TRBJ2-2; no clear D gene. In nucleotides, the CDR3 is TGTGCTAGCAGCTTAGGATCAGAAAACTCCGGGGAGCTGTTTTTT. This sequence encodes CASSLGSENSGELFF.